These T cell receptor beta chains were read from a single sample in a study of beta chain features in type 1 diabetes. Here immunoSEQ multiplex PCR was the method, and the copy in TCRdb shows in-frame clones only, minus some. The sample carries 430,000 or so clones, approximately 10% recorded once. Sequenced: naive CD4+ T cells from blood. These receptors were obtained from a woman in her late teens or twenties in good health. The CDR3 runs from the conserved cysteine through the conserved F or W. D genes are given only for firm matches. Size is stated for part of the rows, as once, few or many counts, or as a class when the clone is expanded.

D gene: .; clone size: few; V gene: TRBV4-3; J gene: TRBJ1-4; CDR3 protein: CASSQGGSRSNEKLFF; CDR3 DNA: TGCGCCAGCAGCCAAGGGGGGAGTCGATCTAATGAAAAACTGTTTTTT
D gene: .; clone size: few; V gene: TRBV6-5; J gene: TRBJ2-5; CDR3 protein: CASSRGRQETQYF; CDR3 DNA: TGTGCCAGCAGTCGGGGACGCCAAGAGACCCAGTACTTC
D gene: .; clone size: .; V gene: TRBV6-1; J gene: TRBJ2-1; CDR3 protein: CASSVWSPPYNEQFF; CDR3 DNA: TGTGCCAGCAGTGTGTGGTCCCCTCCCTACAATGAGCAGTTCTTC
D gene: .; clone size: few; V gene: TRBV7-9; J gene: TRBJ2-5; CDR3 protein: CASSARAAQETQYF; CDR3 DNA: TGTGCCAGCAGCGCCCGGGCCGCACAAGAGACCCAGTACTTC
D gene: .; clone size: .; V gene: TRBV6-1; J gene: TRBJ1-5; CDR3 protein: CASDRINQPQHF; CDR3 DNA: TGTGCCAGCGACAGAATCAATCAGCCCCAGCATTTT
D gene: .; clone size: .; V gene: TRBV7-9; J gene: TRBJ1-5; CDR3 protein: CASSLSAAGPQHF; CDR3 DNA: TGTGCCAGCAGCTTGTCGGCAGCGGGGCCCCAGCATTTT
D gene: .; clone size: .; V gene: TRBV29-1; J gene: TRBJ1-5; CDR3 protein: CSARTANQPQHF; CDR3 DNA: TGCAGCGCCCGAACGGCTAATCAGCCCCAGCATTTT
D gene: .; clone size: once; V gene: TRBV4-3; J gene: TRBJ1-2; CDR3 protein: CASSQVFWDRADGYTF; CDR3 DNA: TGCGCCAGCAGCCAAGTATTCTGGGACCGGGCTGATGGCTACACCTTC
D gene: TRBD2; clone size: few; V gene: TRBV10-3; J gene: TRBJ2-3; CDR3 protein: CAISARLAGVSTDTQYF; CDR3 DNA: TGTGCCATCAGTGCACGGCTAGCGGGGGTCAGCACAGATACGCAGTATTTT
D gene: .; clone size: few; V gene: TRBV7-2; J gene: TRBJ2-7; CDR3 protein: CASSSYTYRAQQYF; CDR3 DNA: TGTGCCAGCAGCTCGTATACATACAGGGCGCAGCAGTACTTC
D gene: .; clone size: few; V gene: TRBV7-2; J gene: TRBJ1-1; CDR3 protein: CASSLSPSTEAFF; CDR3 DNA: TGTGCCAGCAGCTTAAGTCCGTCCACTGAAGCTTTCTTT
D gene: .; clone size: .; V gene: TRBV11-2; J gene: TRBJ2-1; CDR3 protein: CASSLGNEQFF; CDR3 DNA: TGTGCCAGCAGCTTAGGCAATGAGCAGTTCTTC
D gene: .; clone size: .; V gene: TRBV7-2; J gene: TRBJ2-3; CDR3 protein: CASSLVASLVQGQYF; CDR3 DNA: TGTGCCAGCAGCTTAGTGGCAAGCCTTGTCCAGGGGCAGTATTTT
D gene: TRBD2; clone size: .; V gene: TRBV5-4; J gene: TRBJ2-3; CDR3 protein: CASSRSGGPDTQYF; CDR3 DNA: TGTGCCAGCAGCCGTAGCGGGGGGCCAGATACGCAGTATTTT
D gene: .; clone size: .; V gene: TRBV6-4; J gene: TRBJ2-3; CDR3 protein: CASSRGWGDVSDTQYF; CDR3 DNA: TGTGCCAGCAGTCGGGGCTGGGGAGACGTCTCAGATACGCAGTATTTT
D gene: TRBD2; clone size: few; V gene: TRBV4-3; J gene: TRBJ2-3; CDR3 protein: CASSRGLALADTQYF; CDR3 DNA: TGCGCCAGCAGCCGGGGACTAGCGTTAGCAGATACGCAGTATTTT
D gene: .; clone size: .; V gene: TRBV11-2; J gene: TRBJ2-2; CDR3 protein: CASSQGHLLAANTGELFF; CDR3 DNA: TGTGCCAGCAGCCAAGGACACCTGCTAGCAGCGAACACCGGGGAGCTGTTTTTT
D gene: .; clone size: .; V gene: TRBV7-6; J gene: TRBJ2-6; CDR3 protein: CASSLFSGANVLTF; CDR3 DNA: TGTGCCAGCAGTTTATTCTCTGGGGCCAACGTCCTGACTTTC
D gene: .; clone size: .; V gene: TRBV7-9; J gene: TRBJ2-7; CDR3 protein: CASSADRSSYEQYF; CDR3 DNA: TGTGCCAGCAGCGCCGACAGGAGCTCCTACGAGCAGTACTTC
D gene: TRBD2; clone size: few; V gene: TRBV5-1; J gene: TRBJ2-1; CDR3 protein: CASSLPAGGVDEQFF; CDR3 DNA: TGCGCCAGCAGCTTGCCAGCGGGAGGGGTAGATGAGCAGTTCTTC
D gene: .; clone size: once; V gene: TRBV7-9; J gene: TRBJ1-5; CDR3 protein: CASSLKTAYSNQPQHF; CDR3 DNA: TGTGCCAGCAGCTTAAAGACAGCTTATAGCAATCAGCCCCAGCATTTT
D gene: .; clone size: .; V gene: TRBV29-1; J gene: TRBJ2-7; CDR3 protein: CSVLRSAYEQYF; CDR3 DNA: TGCAGCGTCCTCAGGAGTGCCTACGAGCAGTACTTC